The 18 T cell receptor beta chains listed next were all sequenced from one sample in a study of OX40 agonist ivuxolimab in advanced cancers. Libraries were prepared by immunoSEQ multiplex PCR; TCRdb keeps only in-frame clonotypes and omits some of them. Among about 59,000 clones listed, more than 75% were seen once. Sample: CD4+ or CD8+ T cells sorted from blood, taken in a trial of the OX40 agonist ivuxolimab. Source of these receptors: an adult with an advanced solid tumor such as melanoma, head and neck, liver or kidney cancer.

This chain uses TRBV10-3 with TRBJ2-1, with 12 bases identical to TRBD2. V gave up 0 bases and J gave up 0 bases; unmatched junction bases: 0. Per germline, CDR1 ENHRY and CDR2 SYGVKD. This CDR3 is built from 17 residues. CDR3 in DNA: TGTGCCATCAGTGAGTCGACTAGCGGGAGCTCCTACAATGAGCAGTTCTTC. Its translation is CAISESTSGSSYNEQFF.

This sequence joins TRBV5-1 and TRBJ1-6, with a tentative D call TRBD1 (6 bases). CDR1 is SGHRS and CDR2 is YFSETQ in the germline V gene. This CDR3 region has 18 residues. Trimming removed 1 base at V and 0 bases at J, with 14 bases between. The CDR3 DNA reads as TGCGCCAGCAGCTTGCAGGGGCGGTCGAGCTCCTATAATTCACCCCTCCACTTT. Protein: CASSLQGRSSSYNSPLHF. The variable domain in full, completed from reference TRBV5-1 and TRBJ1-6, reads KAGVTQTPRYLIKTRGQQVTLSCSPISGHRSVSWYQQTPGQGLQFLFEYFSETQRNKGNFPGRFSGRQFSNSRSEMNVSTLELGDSALYLCASSLQGRSSSYNSPLHFGNGTRLTVT.

This chain uses TRBV18 with TRBJ2-2; D unresolved. CDR3 length: 14 amino acids. The V end was cut by 2 bases, the J end by 5 bases, with 9 bases between. CDR1 and CDR2 (germline): KGHSH, LQKENI. CDR3 coding DNA: TGTGCCAGCTCACCAATCGGCCAAACCGGGGAGCTGTTTTTT. Translating gives CASSPIGQTGELFF.

The chain combines TRBV9 with TRBJ2-1; D assignment may be TRBD1 or TRBD2 (5 bases each). CDR3 length: 17 amino acids. V lost 0 bases to trimming and J lost 0 bases, with 13 bases between them. Germline CDR1 is SGDLS and CDR2 is YYNGEE. CDR3 coding DNA: TGTGCCAGCAGCGTAGATCGGGGCCTTAGCTCCTACAATGAGCAGTTCTTC. Its protein product is CASSVDRGLSSYNEQFF.

This clone has just a few counts. DNA of the CDR3: TGTGCCAGCAGCCCTCACAGGGAGAACACTGAAGCTTTCTTT. It translates to CASSPHRENTEAFF. The V call is TRBV9, the J call TRBJ1-1; TRBD1 might be the D (6 bases). The CDR3 loop spans 14 amino acids. Trimming left V 4 bases short and J 1 base short, with 11 bases between. Germline values: CDR1 SGDLS, CDR2 YYNGEE.

The chain employs TRBV5-1 and TRBJ1-6, with a tentative D call TRBD1 (5 bases). Germline assignment: CDR1 SGHRS and CDR2 YFSETQ. With 5 bases removed from V and 6 bases from J, the gap between germline ends came to 15 bases. The CDR3 has 15 amino acids. The CDR3 here is CASRQVPGPNSPLHF. CDR3 sequence (DNA): TGCGCCAGCAGGCAAGTTCCGGGGCCTAATTCACCCCTCCACTTT.

The chain links TRBV4-1 to TRBJ1-3; D unresolved. Deletions cut 3 bases from V and 4 bases from J, with 10 bases between. Germline V gene data show CDR1 as MGHRA and CDR2 as YSYEKL. The CDR3 is made up of 14 amino acids. The chain's CDR3 is CASSQFWRGNTIYF. The CDR3 nucleotides read TGCGCCAGCAGCCAGTTCTGGAGGGGAAACACCATATATTTT.

This chain links TRBV5-1 with TRBJ2-7, with D hard to call. V was trimmed by 5 bases and J by 0 bases, leaving 15 bases between them. Per the germline V gene, CDR1 is SGHRS and CDR2 is YFSETQ. The CDR3 consists of 15 residues. CDR3 nucleotides: TGCGCCAGCAGTTCATCAAGGACGGACTCCTACGAGCAGTACTTC. This encodes CASSSSRTDSYEQYF.

The DNA for the CDR3 is TGTGCCAGCAGGGACGAAAAGGGGAACACCGGGGAGCTGTTTTTT. Translated, it gives CASRDEKGNTGELFF. The chain employs TRBV7-8 and TRBJ2-2; D not resolved. CDR1 and CDR2 (germline): SGHVS, FQNEAQ. The V gene lost 6 bases and the J gene lost 1 base, with 12 bases spanning the gap. This CDR3 comprises 15 residues.

The V gene is TRBV18, the J gene TRBJ2-5; D remains ambiguous. The CDR3 runs 15 residues. Germline V gene lookup returns CDR1 KGHSH and CDR2 LQKENI. With 3 bases removed from V and 1 base from J, the gap between germline ends came to 12 bases. The CDR3 region is CASSPPSLFQETQYF. CDR3 sequence (DNA): TGTGCCAGCTCACCCCCCAGTCTATTCCAAGAGACCCAGTACTTC.

A few counts support this clone. The genes are TRBV19 and TRBJ1-1; no definite D call. With 1 base removed from V and 2 bases from J, the gap between germline ends came to 5 bases. This CDR3 has 13 residues. Germline V gene sequence: CDR1 LNHDA, CDR2 SQIVND (reference sequence). The CDR3 spells CASSIGVNTEAFF. CDR3 DNA: TGTGCCAGTAGTATAGGGGTAAACACTGAAGCTTTCTTT.

The gene calls are TRBV7-3 and TRBJ1-1, with no clear D. The CDR3 loop spans 13 amino acids. Trimming took off 0 bases at V and 4 bases at J, with 6 bases between the two ends. Germline V gene lookup returns CDR1 SGHTA and CDR2 FQGTGA. CDR3 sequence (DNA): TGTGCCAGCAGCTTAACTAGAAGCACTGAAGCTTTCTTT. This translates into CASSLTRSTEAFF. Full variable domain (rest looked up from reference TRBV7-3 and TRBJ1-1): GAGVSQTPSNKVTEKGKYVELRCDPISGHTALYWYRQSLGQGPEFLIYFQGTGAADDSGLPNDRFFAVRPEGSVSTLKIQRTERGDSAVYLCASSLTRSTEAFFGQGTRLTVV.

This sequence joins TRBV5-1 and TRBJ1-1; possible D gene TRBD1, 5 bases. V shed 5 bases and J shed 4 bases, with 12 bases lying between them. The CDR3 consists of 13 residues. Germline V gene data show CDR1 as SGHRS and CDR2 as YFSETQ. Here the CDR3 DNA reads TGCGCCAGCAGGAACGCCGGGGGCACTGAAGCTTTCTTT. This sequence encodes CASRNAGGTEAFF.

The rearrangement uses TRBV19 and TRBJ1-6, with 7 bases that match TRBD1. CDR1 is LNHDA and CDR2 is SQIVND in the germline V gene (reference sequence). This CDR3 is 13 amino acids long. Trimming took 9 bases from V and 7 from J; bases not matched to a gene: 6. This chain's CDR3 is CASIDRENSPLHF. The CDR3 region has the DNA TGTGCCAGCATAGACAGGGAAAATTCACCCCTCCACTTT.

The V and J genes are TRBV5-4 and TRBJ1-2, with D uncertain. Between the trimmed V and J ends, which lost 2 bases and 5 bases, there was a span of 10 bases. This CDR3 has 13 amino acids. Germline V gives CDR1 SGHNT, CDR2 YYREEE (reference sequence). This chain's CDR3 is CASSLRAVYGYTF. The CDR3 nucleotides read TGTGCCAGCAGCTTAAGGGCCGTTTATGGCTACACCTTC. The full variable domain, in which reference TRBV5-4 and TRBJ1-2 provide the parts outside the CDR3, is ETGVTQSPTHLIKTRGQQVTLRCSSQSGHNTVSWYQQALGQGPQFIFQYYREEENGRGNFPPRFSGLQFPNYSSELNVNALELDDSALYLCASSLRAVYGYTFGSGTRLTVV.

This clone was detected a few times. This sequence joins TRBV19 and TRBJ1-5; D remains unclear. The germline V and J ends were trimmed by 5 bases and 6 bases, with 11 bases remaining between them. In germline, CDR1 is LNHDA, CDR2 SQIVND (reference sequence). The CDR3 loop spans 13 amino acids. This chain's CDR3 is CASSPSASQPQHF. Written as DNA, the CDR3 is TGTGCCAGTAGTCCGTCTGCATCTCAGCCCCAGCATTTT.

The chain is built from TRBV5-4 and TRBJ2-2, with a possible D match to TRBD1 (5 bases). V lost 2 bases and J 0 bases, leaving 23 bases between the germline ends. The CDR3 contains 20 residues. Germline CDR1 and CDR2: SGHNT and YYREEE (reference sequence). CDR3 in amino acids: CASSFSRVRAKRPNTGELFF. The CDR3 nucleotides are TGTGCCAGCAGCTTCTCTCGGGTCAGGGCCAAACGTCCGAACACCGGGGAGCTGTTTTTT.

This sequence joins TRBV5-4 and TRBJ1-1; 8 bases fit TRBD1. The CDR3 totals 14 residues. The J segment lost 3 bases and the V segment lost 6 bases, leaving 7 bases of the junction unmatched. Germline V CDR1 and CDR2: SGHNT, YYREEE (reference sequence). CDR3 bases: TGTGCCAGCAACGACAGGGGAACATACACTGAAGCTTTCTTT. It codes for CASNDRGTYTEAFF.